Shown below are 10 T cell receptor beta chains from a single sample sequenced in a study of post-analysis software for immune sequencing data. Prepared TCR beta cDNA libraries contained unique molecular identifiers. In TCRdb, the PCR reads were re-called with MiXCR into one record per CDR3 protein. The sample holds approximately 460,000 distinct CDR3 sequences, less than 45% seen once. For these receptors, no antigen is known. The study's findings and limits: When patients were compared with controls, a handful of TRBV segments were more frequent, TRBV5-6, TRBV5-1 and TRBV20-1 among them.

Sequencing was done on a sample of blood. Receptors originate from a girl aged 10-17 years with multiple sclerosis.

The chain uses TRBV28 and TRBJ2-1, with 7 positions matching TRBD2. The CDR3 has 16 amino acids. The junction had 9 bases not matched to a gene; V was cut back by 2 bases and J by 5 bases. CDR1 MDHEN and CDR2 SYDVKM come from the germline V gene. The DNA of the CDR3 is TGTGCCAGCAGTTTAAGAAGCGGGATAGGGGACAATGAGCAGTTCTTC. This gives the protein CASSLRSGIGDNEQFF.

The chain joins TRBV4-2 to TRBJ2-1; TRBD1 agrees at 7 bases. In germline, CDR1 is LGHNA, CDR2 YNFKEQ. J was trimmed by 1 base and V by 0 bases; bases with no gene match: 9. The CDR3 is 18 residues long. CDR3 DNA: TGTGCCAGCAGCCAAGATGTGAGGGGGCTTTTGTCCTACAATGAGCAGTTCTTC. Translation gives CASSQDVRGLLSYNEQFF.

This clonotype was observed many times. Sequence at one end of the junction differs from germline and may be a read error. The V call is TRBV5-1, the J call TRBJ1-1; D remains unclear. CDR1 is SGHRS, CDR2 YFSETQ, per germline. The CDR3 is 13 amino acids. The CDR3 sequence is CASSATVNTEAFF. The CDR3 DNA reads as TGTGCCAGCAGCGCAACAGTGAACACTGAAGCTTTCTTT.

The sample holds a few counts of this clonotype. This rearrangement joins TRBV20-1 to TRBJ2-7, with TRBD2 identical over 7 bases. Per the germline V gene, CDR1 is DFQATT and CDR2 is SNEGSKA (reference sequence). J lost 2 bases, V lost 4 bases, and 5 bases had no gene match. The CDR3 extends over 13 amino acids. The CDR3 region is CSATPSGAYEQYF. The CDR3 DNA sequence: TGCAGTGCTACCCCTAGCGGTGCCTACGAGCAGTACTTC.

This chain links TRBV7-6 with TRBJ2-7, with a weak D call TRBD1 (6 bases). The CDR3 extends over 13 amino acids. Germline lookup yields CDR1 SGHVS and CDR2 FNYEAQ. Trimming shortened V by 4 bases and J by 4 bases, and 11 bases separated the two germline ends. CDR3 residues: CASSSRDKYEQYF. The CDR3 DNA is TGTGCCAGCAGCTCCAGGGACAAATACGAGCAGTACTTC.

The V call is TRBV30, the J call TRBJ1-5; no firm D call. The length of the CDR3 is 13 residues. V was cut by 0 bases and J by 5 bases, with 8 bases left in between. The V gene's germline CDR1 is GTSNPN and CDR2 SVGIG (reference sequence). The CDR3 bases are TGTGCCTGGAGTGTCCTCATTGATCAGCCCCAGCATTTT. Translated: CAWSVLIDQPQHF.

This clonotype was observed a few times. This chain's CDR3 is CAISGSGVYGYTF. CDR3 in DNA: TGTGCCATCAGTGGTTCAGGGGTCTATGGCTACACCTTC. The rearrangement uses TRBV10-3 and TRBJ1-2, with D possibly being TRBD1 (6 bases). V shed 4 bases and J shed 4 bases, with 10 bases lying between them. The germline V gene has CDR1 ENHRY and CDR2 SYGVKD. The CDR3 extends over 13 amino acids.

This clonotype was counted many times. V and J are TRBV7-3 and TRBJ2-3, with D tentatively TRBD2 (6 bases). Trimming pared 1 base from V and 1 base from J, leaving 12 bases between. The germline V gene has CDR1 SGHTA and CDR2 FQGTGA. CDR3 length equals 16 residues. The CDR3 region is CASSLMFGGGTDTQYF. The CDR3, as DNA: TGTGCCAGCAGCTTAATGTTCGGGGGAGGCACAGATACGCAGTATTTT.

This clonotype was counted a few times. The genes are TRBV29-1 and TRBJ1-2; D call uncertain. The CDR3 spans 12 residues. Germline CDR1 and CDR2: SQVTM and ANQGSEA. Trimming removed 6 bases from V and 8 bases from J, with 16 bases in between. In nucleotides, the CDR3 is TGCAGCGTGCATGGGGAGGCCGTAGGCTACACCTTC. Translating gives CSVHGEAVGYTF.

This clonotype was counted once. This chain connects TRBV4-1 to TRBJ1-2; D is uncertain. Germline V lookup: CDR1 MGHRA, CDR2 YSYEKL. The CDR3 is 13 residues long. Trimming took 0 bases from V and 5 from J, leaving 7 bases between them. For the CDR3, the DNA is TGCGCCAGCAGCCAAGATGGCAGTTATGGCTACACCTTC. Translated: CASSQDGSYGYTF.